The rows below give T cell receptor beta chains drawn from one sample of a study of blood T cells in healthy people across ages. Each CDR3 protein gets one entry after TCRdb re-called the 5' RACE reads with MiXCR. The repertoire consists of about 1.4 million distinct CDR3 sequences, with around 59% occurring once and the leading ten covering 6.5% to 8%. Sequencing was done on a sample of blood. The source is a man younger than 35 in good health. Each CDR3 is given with its conserved first and last residue. The D gene is left open where the match is weak. Part of the rows lack a size; the others show once, few, many or a class for expanded clones.

d_call,j_call,clone_size,v_call,cdr3_nt,cdr3_aa
-,TRBJ2-1,-,TRBV12-5,TGTGCTAGTGGTTTGGTTGGAGGGAATCGGTACAATGAGCAGTTCTTC,CASGLVGGNRYNEQFF
-,TRBJ2-1,-,TRBV29-1,TGCAGCGTTGCGGGTATCCCAGCGACAGGCCACGAGCAGTTCTTC,CSVAGIPATGHEQFF
TRBD2,TRBJ2-7,-,TRBV7-9,TGTGCCAGCAGCGATGAGGCACTAGCGGGAACCTTCTACGAGCAGTACTTC,CASSDEALAGTFYEQYF
TRBD2,TRBJ2-1,-,TRBV12-3/TRBV12-4,TGTGCCAGCAGTTTGGGCGGGGGGGCCCTTGAGCAGTTCTTC,CASSLGGGALEQFF
-,TRBJ2-7,few,TRBV28,TGTGCCAGCAGCAAACAGGGCTCCTACGAGCAGTACTTC,CASSKQGSYEQYF
TRBD1,TRBJ1-5,-,TRBV10-3,TGTGCCATCAGTGAATCCGGGACAGGTACTGATCCCCAGCATTTT,CAISESGTGTDPQHF
TRBD1,TRBJ2-7,-,TRBV20-1,TGCAGTGCTAGAACCCGGGACAGGGGGTTTATCGGCTACGAGCAGTACTTC,CSARTRDRGFIGYEQYF
TRBD2,TRBJ2-2,few,TRBV6-1,TGTGCCAGCAGCCCGGGACCCAGCGGGGGATTAAACACCGGGGAGCTGTTTTTT,CASSPGPSGGLNTGELFF
TRBD1,TRBJ2-7,-,TRBV7-8,TGTGCCAGCAGCTACAACCGGGACAGGGTCCACGAGCAGTACTTC,CASSYNRDRVHEQYF
-,TRBJ2-5,many,TRBV20-1,TGCAGTGGGGCCGAGCGGCAAGAGACCCAGTACTTC,CSGAERQETQYF
-,TRBJ1-1,-,TRBV28,TGTGCCAGCAGTCCCCCTAACGCGGTAACCACTGAAGCTTTCTTT,CASSPPNAVTTEAFF
-,TRBJ2-7,many,TRBV27,TGTGCCAGCAGTTTATACAATGAGCAGTACTTC,CASSLYNEQYF
-,TRBJ1-1,once,TRBV6-5,TGTGCCAGCAGTAATACCTGGGGCACTGAAGCTTTCTTT,CASSNTWGTEAFF
-,TRBJ2-7,once,TRBV7-2,TGTGCCAGCAGCTTACGCCCGGGCAGGGACGAGCAGTACTTC,CASSLRPGRDEQYF
TRBD2,TRBJ2-3,-,TRBV4-2,TGTGCCAGCAGCCAAGATCCGGGACTAGCGGGACCCACAGATACGCAGTATTTT,CASSQDPGLAGPTDTQYF
-,TRBJ2-7,-,TRBV12-3/TRBV12-4,TGTGCCAGCAGTCTGGGATGGACTTTACGCTACGAGCAGTACTTC,CASSLGWTLRYEQYF
TRBD2,TRBJ2-5,-,TRBV27,TGTGCCAGCAGTTTATCGTCGGGGTTGGGACTAGCGTACTTC,CASSLSSGLGLAYF
TRBD2,TRBJ2-7,once,TRBV6-6,TGTGCCAGCAGGGCCTCGGGGGGGGGCTACGAGCAGTACTTC,CASRASGGGYEQYF
-,TRBJ2-1,-,TRBV3-1,TGTGCCAGCAGACAAGACAGGTACAATGAGCAGTTCTTC,CASRQDRYNEQFF
-,TRBJ2-7,-,TRBV29-1,TGCAGCGTTGTCCCCGGGACAAAGGGGATGACCTACGAGCAGTACTTC,CSVVPGTKGMTYEQYF